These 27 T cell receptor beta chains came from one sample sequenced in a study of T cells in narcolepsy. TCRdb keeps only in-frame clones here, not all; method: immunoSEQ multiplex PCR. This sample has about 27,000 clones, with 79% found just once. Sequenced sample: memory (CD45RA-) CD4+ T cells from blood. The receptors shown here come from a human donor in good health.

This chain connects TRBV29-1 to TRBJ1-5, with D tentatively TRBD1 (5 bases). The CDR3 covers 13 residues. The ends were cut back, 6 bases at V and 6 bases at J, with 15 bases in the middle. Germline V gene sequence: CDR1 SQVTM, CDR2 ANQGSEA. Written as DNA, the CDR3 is TGCAGCGTCGGGGTGGGGGGACCTCAGCCCCAGCATTTT. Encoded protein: CSVGVGGPQPQHF.

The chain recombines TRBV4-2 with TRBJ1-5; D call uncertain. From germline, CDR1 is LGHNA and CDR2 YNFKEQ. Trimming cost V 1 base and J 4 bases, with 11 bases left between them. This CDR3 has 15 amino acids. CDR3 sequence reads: CASSQATTDNQPQHF. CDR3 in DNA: TGTGCCAGCAGCCAAGCAACCACGGATAATCAGCCCCAGCATTTT.

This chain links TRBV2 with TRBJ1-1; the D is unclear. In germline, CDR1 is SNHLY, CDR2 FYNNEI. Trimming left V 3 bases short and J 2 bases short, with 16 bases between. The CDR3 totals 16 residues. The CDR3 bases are TGTGCCAGCAGTGAGGGCTCGACGGTTATCAACACTGAAGCTTTCTTT. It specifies CASSEGSTVINTEAFF.

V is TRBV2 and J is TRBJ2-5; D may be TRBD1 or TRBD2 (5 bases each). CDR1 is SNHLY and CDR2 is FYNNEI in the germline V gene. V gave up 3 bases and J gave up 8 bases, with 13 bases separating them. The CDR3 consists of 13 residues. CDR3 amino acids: CASSEGPEITQYF. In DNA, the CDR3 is TGTGCCAGCAGTGAGGGACCTGAGATTACCCAGTACTTC.

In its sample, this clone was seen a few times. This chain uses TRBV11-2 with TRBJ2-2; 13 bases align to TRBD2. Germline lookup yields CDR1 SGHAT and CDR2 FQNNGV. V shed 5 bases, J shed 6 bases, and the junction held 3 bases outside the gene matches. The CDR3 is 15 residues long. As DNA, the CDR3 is TGTGCCAGCAGCCCCACTAGCGGGGGGGCCGGGGAGCTGTTTTTT. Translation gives CASSPTSGGAGELFF.

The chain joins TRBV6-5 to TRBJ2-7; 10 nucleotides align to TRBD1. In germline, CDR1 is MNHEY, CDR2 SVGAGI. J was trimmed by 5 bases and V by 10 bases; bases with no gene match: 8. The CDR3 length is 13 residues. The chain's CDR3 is CAISGQGSHEQYF. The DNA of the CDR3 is TGTGCCATCTCGGGACAGGGGAGCCACGAGCAGTACTTC.

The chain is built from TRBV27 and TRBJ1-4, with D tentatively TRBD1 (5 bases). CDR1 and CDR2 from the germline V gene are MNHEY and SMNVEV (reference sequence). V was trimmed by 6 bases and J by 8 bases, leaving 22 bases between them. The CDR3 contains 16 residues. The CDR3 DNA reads TGTGCCAGCAGACTAACGTCCCTTGGGACGGAAGAAAAACTGTTTTTT. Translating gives CASRLTSLGTEEKLFF. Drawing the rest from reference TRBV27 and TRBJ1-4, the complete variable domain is EAQVTQNPRYLITVTGKKLTVTCSQNMNHEYMSWYRQDPGLGLRQIYYSMNVEVTDKGDVPEGYKVSRKEKRNFPLILESPSPNQTSLYFCASRLTSLGTEEKLFFGSGTQLSVL.

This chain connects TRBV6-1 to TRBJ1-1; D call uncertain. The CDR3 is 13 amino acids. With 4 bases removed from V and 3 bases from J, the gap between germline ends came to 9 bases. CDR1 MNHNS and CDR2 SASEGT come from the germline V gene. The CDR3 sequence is CASSATGYTEAFF. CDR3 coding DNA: TGTGCCAGCAGTGCTACCGGTTACACTGAAGCTTTCTTT.

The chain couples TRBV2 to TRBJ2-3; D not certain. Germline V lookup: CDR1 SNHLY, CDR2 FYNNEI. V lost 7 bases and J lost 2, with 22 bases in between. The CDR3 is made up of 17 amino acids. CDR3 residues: CASTTPLDLFHTDTQYF. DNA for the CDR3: TGTGCCAGCACAACCCCCCTGGACCTATTTCACACAGATACGCAGTATTTT.

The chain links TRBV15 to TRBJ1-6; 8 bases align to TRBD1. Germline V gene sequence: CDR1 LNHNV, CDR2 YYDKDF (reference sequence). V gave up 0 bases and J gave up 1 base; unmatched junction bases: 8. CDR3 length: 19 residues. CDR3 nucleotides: TGTGCCACCAGCAGAGATAAGGGGACAGGTGCGTCCTATAATTCACCCCTCCACTTT. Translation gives CATSRDKGTGASYNSPLHF.

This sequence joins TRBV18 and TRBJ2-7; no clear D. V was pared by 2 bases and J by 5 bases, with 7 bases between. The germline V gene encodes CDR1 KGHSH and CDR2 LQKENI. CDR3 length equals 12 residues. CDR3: CASSPGRDEQYF. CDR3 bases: TGTGCCAGCTCACCAGGTCGGGACGAGCAGTACTTC.

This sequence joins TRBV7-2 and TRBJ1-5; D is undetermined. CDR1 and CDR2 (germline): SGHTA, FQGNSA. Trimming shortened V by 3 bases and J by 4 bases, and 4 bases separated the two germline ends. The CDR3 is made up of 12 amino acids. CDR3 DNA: TGTGCCAGCAGCTTCCCTAATCAGCCCCAGCATTTT. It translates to CASSFPNQPQHF.

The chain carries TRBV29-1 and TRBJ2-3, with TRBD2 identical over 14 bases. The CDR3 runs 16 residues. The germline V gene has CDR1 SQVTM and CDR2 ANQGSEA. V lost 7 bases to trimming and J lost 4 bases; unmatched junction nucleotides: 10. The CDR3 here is CSAKGLAGGLADTQYF. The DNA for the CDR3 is TGCAGCGCCAAAGGACTAGCGGGAGGTCTCGCAGATACGCAGTATTTT.

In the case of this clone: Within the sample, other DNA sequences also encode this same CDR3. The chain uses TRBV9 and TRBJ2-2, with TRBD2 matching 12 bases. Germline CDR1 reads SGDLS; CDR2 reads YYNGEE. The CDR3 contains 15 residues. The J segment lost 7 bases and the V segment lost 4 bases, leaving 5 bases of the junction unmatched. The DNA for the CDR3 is TGTGCCAGCAGCACGACTAGCGGGGGTCACGGGGAGCTGTTTTTT. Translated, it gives CASSTTSGGHGELFF. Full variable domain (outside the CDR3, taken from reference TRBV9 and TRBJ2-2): DSGVTQTPKHLITATGQRVTLRCSPRSGDLSVYWYQQSLDQGLQFLIQYYNGEERAKGNILERFSAQQFPDLHSELNLSSLELGDSALYFCASSTTSGGHGELFFGEGSRLTVL.

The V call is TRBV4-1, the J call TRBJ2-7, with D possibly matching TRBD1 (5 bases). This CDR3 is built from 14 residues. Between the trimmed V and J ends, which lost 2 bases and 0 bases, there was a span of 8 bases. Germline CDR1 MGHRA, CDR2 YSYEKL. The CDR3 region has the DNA TGCGCCAGCAGCCAACCTACAGGCTCCTACGAGCAGTACTTC. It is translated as CASSQPTGSYEQYF.

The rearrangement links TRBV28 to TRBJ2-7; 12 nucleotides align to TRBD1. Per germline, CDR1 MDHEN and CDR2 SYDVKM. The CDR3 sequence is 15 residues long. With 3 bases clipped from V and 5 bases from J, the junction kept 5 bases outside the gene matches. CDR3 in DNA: TGTGCCAGCAGTTTTCCCGGGACAGGGGGCCACGAGCAGTACTTC. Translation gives CASSFPGTGGHEQYF.

CDR3 DNA: TGTGCCTGGAGTCCGACGGGACAGGGTCGGGATGAGCAGTTCTTC. Translation gives CAWSPTGQGRDEQFF. The chain employs TRBV30 and TRBJ2-1, with 9 bases that match TRBD1. CDR1 and CDR2 from the germline V gene are GTSNPN and SVGIG (reference sequence). Losses at the gene ends were 2 bases for V and 8 bases for J; bases not matched to a gene: 10. The CDR3 consists of 15 residues.

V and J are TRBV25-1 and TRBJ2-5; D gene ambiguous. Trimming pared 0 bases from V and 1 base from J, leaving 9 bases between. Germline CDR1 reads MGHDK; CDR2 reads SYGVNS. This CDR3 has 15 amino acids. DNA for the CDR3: TGTGCCAGCAGTGAATACTCAGTCGGCCAAGAGACCCAGTACTTC. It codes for CASSEYSVGQETQYF.

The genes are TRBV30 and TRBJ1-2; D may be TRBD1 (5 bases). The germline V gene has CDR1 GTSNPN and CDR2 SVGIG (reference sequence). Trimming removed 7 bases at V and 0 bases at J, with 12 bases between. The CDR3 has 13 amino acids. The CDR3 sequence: CASKRGTNYGYTF. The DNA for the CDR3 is TGTGCCTCCAAAAGGGGTACTAACTATGGCTACACCTTC. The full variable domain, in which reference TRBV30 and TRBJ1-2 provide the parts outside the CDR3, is SQTIHQWPATLVQPVGSPLSLECTVEGTSNPNLYWYRQAAGRGLQLLFYSVGIGQISSEVPQNLSASRPQDRQFILSSKKLLLSDSGFYLCASKRGTNYGYTFGSGTRLTVV.

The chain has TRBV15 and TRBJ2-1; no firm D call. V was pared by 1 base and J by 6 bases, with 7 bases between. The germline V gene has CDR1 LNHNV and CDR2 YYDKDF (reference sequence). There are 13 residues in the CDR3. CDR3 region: CATSRVGANEQFF. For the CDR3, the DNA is TGTGCCACCAGCAGAGTTGGCGCCAATGAGCAGTTCTTC.

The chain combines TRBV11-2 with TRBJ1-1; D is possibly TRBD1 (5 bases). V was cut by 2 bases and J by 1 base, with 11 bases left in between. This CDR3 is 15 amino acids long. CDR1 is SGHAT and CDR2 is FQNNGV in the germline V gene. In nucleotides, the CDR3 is TGTGCCAGCAGCTTATTGACAGTAACGAACACTGAAGCTTTCTTT. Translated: CASSLLTVTNTEAFF.

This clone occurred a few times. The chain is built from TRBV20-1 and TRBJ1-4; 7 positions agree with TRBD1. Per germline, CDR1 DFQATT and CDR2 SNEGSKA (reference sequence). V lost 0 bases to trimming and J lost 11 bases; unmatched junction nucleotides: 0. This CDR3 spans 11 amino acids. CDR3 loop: CSAREQGKLFF. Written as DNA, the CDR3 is TGCAGTGCTAGAGAACAGGGGAAACTGTTTTTT.

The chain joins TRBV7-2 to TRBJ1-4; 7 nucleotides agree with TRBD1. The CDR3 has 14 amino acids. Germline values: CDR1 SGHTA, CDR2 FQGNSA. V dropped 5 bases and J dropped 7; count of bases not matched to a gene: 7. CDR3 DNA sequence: TGTGCCAGCAGCCAGACAGGGATTACTGAAAAACTGTTTTTT. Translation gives CASSQTGITEKLFF.

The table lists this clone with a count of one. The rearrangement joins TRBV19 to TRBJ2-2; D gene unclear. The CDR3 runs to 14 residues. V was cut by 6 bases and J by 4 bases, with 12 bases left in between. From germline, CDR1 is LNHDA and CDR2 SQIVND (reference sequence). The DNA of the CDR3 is TGTGCCAGTAGAACCAGCCCGGGCACCGGGGAGCTGTTTTTT. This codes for CASRTSPGTGELFF.

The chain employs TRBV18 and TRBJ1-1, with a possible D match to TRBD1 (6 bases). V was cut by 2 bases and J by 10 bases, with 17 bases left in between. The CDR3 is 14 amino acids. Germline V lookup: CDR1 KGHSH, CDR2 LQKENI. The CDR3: CASSPNEGVGAAFF. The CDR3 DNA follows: TGTGCCAGCTCACCAAACGAGGGAGTGGGGGCAGCTTTCTTT.

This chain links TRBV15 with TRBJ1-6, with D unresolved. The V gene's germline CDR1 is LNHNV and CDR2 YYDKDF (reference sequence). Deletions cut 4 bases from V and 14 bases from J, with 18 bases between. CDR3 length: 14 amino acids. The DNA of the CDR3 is TGTGCCACCAGCACTGGTCTGTTTCATTCGACCCTCCACTTT. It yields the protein CATSTGLFHSTLHF. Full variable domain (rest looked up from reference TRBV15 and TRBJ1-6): DAMVIQNPRYQVTQFGKPVTLSCSQTLNHNVMYWYQQKSSQAPKLLFHYYDKDFNNEADTPDNFQSRRPNTSFCFLDIRSPGLGDTAMYLCATSTGLFHSTLHFGNGTRLTVT.

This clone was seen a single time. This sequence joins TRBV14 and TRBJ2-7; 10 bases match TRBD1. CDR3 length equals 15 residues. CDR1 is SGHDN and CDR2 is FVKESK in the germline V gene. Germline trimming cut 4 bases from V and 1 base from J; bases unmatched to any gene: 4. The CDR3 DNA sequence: TGTGCCAGCAGCCTTCCGGGACAGGGGTCCTACGAGCAGTACTTC. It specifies CASSLPGQGSYEQYF.